The next 12 T cell receptor beta chains were all read from a single sample in a study of tissue T cells after allogeneic stem cell transplantation. Measured with immunoSEQ multiplex PCR; TCRdb has only the in-frame clones, and not every one. The sample shows 8,700 or so clones, about half of them seen only once. As to time point: mouse harvest day 7 after allogeneic transplant. Tail vein injection delivered 10^7 T-cell-depleted bone marrow cells and 10^6 splenic CD5+ T cells. Sequences were obtained from gut tissue. The receptor source for this set is a female BALB/c mouse given C57BL/6 T cells with graft-versus-host disease after an allogeneic hematopoietic cell transplant.

Points on this clone: The gene names here belong to mouse. CDR3 in amino acids: CSSREGGRDTQYF. The DNA read from the CDR3 is TGTAGTTCTAGAGAGGGGGGGAGGGACACCCAGTAC. The J gene is TRBJ2-5, the V gene TRBV30; 7 positions agree with TRBD2. The observed sequence ends 1 residue before the CDR3 terminus, with the missing tail filled in from the germline J gene. Trimming at V came to 0 bases and at J to 6 bases, leaving 3 bases not matched to a gene. The CDR3 is made up of 13 amino acids. Germline V gene lookup returns CDR1 SQVVS and CDR2 ANEGSEA. Variable domain in full (rest from reference TRBV30 and TRBJ2-5): SVLLYQKPNRDICQSGTSLKIQCVADSQVVSMFWYQQFQEQSLMLMATANEGSEATYESGFTKDKFPISRPNLTFSTLTVNNARPGDSSIYFCSSREGGRDTQYFGPGTRLLVL.

This clone was counted only a few times. Gene names denote mouse genes. The DNA ends 1 residue before the CDR3 does, and the rest of the CDR3 is filled in from the germline J gene. This sequence joins TRBV16 and TRBJ2-7; a possible D gene is TRBD1 (6 bases). V lost 4 bases, J lost 4 bases, and 11 bases lay in between. This CDR3 has 13 amino acids. Per the germline V gene, CDR1 is SGHSA and CDR2 is FRNQAP. The covered CDR3 bases are TGTGCAAGCAGCTATCCGGGACAATATGAACAGTAC. Protein product: CASSYPGQYEQY. Given in full, the CDR3 is CASSYPGQYEQYF.

As for this clone: Genes and germline are mouse. With the read ending 1 residue before the CDR3 end, the germline J gene is used to fill in that end. The V and J genes are TRBV13-3 and TRBJ2-3; D perhaps matches TRBD1 (6 bases). V dropped 2 bases and J dropped 3 bases, with 10 bases sitting between them. CDR1 and CDR2 from the germline V gene are NNHDY and SYVADS. The CDR3 contains 14 residues. CDR3 sequence reads: CASSERGRAETLYF. CDR3 DNA (partial): TGTGCCAGCAGTGAGAGGGGGAGGGCAGAAACGCTGTAT.

As for this clone: The genes and germline here are from mouse. The read gets to within 1 residue of the CDR3 end, and the germline J gene fills in the rest. The V and J genes are TRBV3 and TRBJ2-7; 8 bases map to TRBD2. The germline V gene encodes CDR1 SNHLY and CDR2 FYNGKV (reference sequence). The CDR3 consists of 14 residues. After removal of 3 bases from V and 1 base from J, the junction contained 2 bases not matched to a gene. This chain's CDR3 is CASSFRLGSYEQYF. CDR3 DNA (partial): TGTGCCAGCAGCTTCCGACTGGGGTCCTATGAACAGTAC.

Turning to this clone: Gene names denote mouse genes. With the read ending 1 residue before the CDR3 end, the germline J gene is used to fill in that end. The identical CDR3 is also encoded by other nucleotide sequences in the sample. The rearrangement joins TRBV26 to TRBJ2-1; maybe TRBD1 (5 bases). The CDR3 length is 13 residues. Looked up from germline, CDR1 is KGHPV and CDR2 is FQNQEV (reference sequence). The V and J ends lost 2 bases and 3 bases respectively, with 5 bases between them. This CDR3 reads CASSLDSYAEQFF. Incomplete CDR3 DNA: TGTGCCAGCAGTCTGGACAGCTATGCTGAGCAGTTC.

This clone was detected only a few times. The gene symbols are mouse symbols. The read gets to within 1 residue of the CDR3 end, and the germline J gene fills in the rest. V is TRBV26 and J is TRBJ2-1; D could derive from TRBD1 or TRBD2 (5 bases each). V gave up 2 bases and J gave up 7 bases, with 6 bases separating them. The CDR3 is 12 residues long. Germline CDR1 and CDR2: KGHPV and FQNQEV (reference sequence). The CDR3 DNA, read in part, is TGTGCCAGCAGTCTGGGGGACGCTGAGCAGTTC. Amino acid sequence: CASSLGDAEQF. The full CDR3 is CASSLGDAEQFF. The full variable domain, completed using reference TRBV26 and TRBJ2-1, is NSKVIQTPRYLVKGQGQKAKMRCIPEKGHPVVFWYQQNKNNEFKFLINFQNQEVLQQIDMTEKRFSAECPSNSPCSLEIQSSEAGDSALYLCASSLGDAEQFFGPGTRLTVL.

As for this clone: Gene names are the mouse ones. The CDR3 end lies 1 residue beyond the end of the read and is filled in from the germline J gene. The chain is built from TRBV26 and TRBJ2-4, with a possible D match to TRBD2 (7 bases). Germline V CDR1 and CDR2: KGHPV, FQNQEV (reference sequence). The length of the CDR3 is 15 residues. Trimming shortened V by 5 bases and J by 3 bases, and 15 bases separated the two germline ends. CDR3 DNA, as far as it was read: TGTGCCAGCAGTTTCTGGGGGCGAGGCCAAAACACCTTGTAC. Protein product: CASSFWGRGQNTLY. The full CDR3 reads CASSFWGRGQNTLYF.

On this clone: All gene names here are mouse names. Read coverage stops 1 residue before the CDR3 terminus; the germline J gene supplies the remainder. The V call is TRBV13-3, the J call TRBJ2-7; the match to TRBD2 covers 10 bases. The J segment lost 0 bases and the V segment lost 3 bases, leaving 3 bases of the junction unmatched. Germline V CDR1 and CDR2: NNHDY, SYVADS. The CDR3 sequence is 15 residues long. The CDR3 reads CASSAGGASSYEQYF. The sequenced CDR3 bases are TGTGCCAGCAGTGCTGGGGGGGCGAGCTCCTATGAACAGTAC.

Turning to this clone: Mouse names are used for the genes. Read sequence stops 1 residue before the CDR3 end, and the germline J gene provides the missing end. The chain has TRBV12-2 and TRBJ2-5; D is ambiguous. V was pared by 0 bases and J by 5 bases, with 5 bases between. The germline CDR1 and CDR2 sequences are SGHLS and HYDKME. The CDR3 consists of 12 residues. CDR3 bases read: TGTGCCAGCTCTCTCACGCGAGACACCCAGTAC. This translates into CASSLTRDTQY. The complete CDR3 reads CASSLTRDTQYF.

This clone was counted a few times. The listed genes are named as in mouse. Sequencing ends 1 residue short of the CDR3 end; the germline J gene provides the rest. The rearrangement joins TRBV26 to TRBJ1-3, with 11 bases fitting TRBD1. CDR3 length: 15 residues. Germline V gene sequence: CDR1 KGHPV, CDR2 FQNQEV (reference sequence). Trimming took 6 bases from V and 2 from J; bases not matched to a gene: 3. The CDR3 DNA, read in part, is TGTGCCAGCAGACCGGGACAGGGGGCTGGAAATACGCTCTAT. Translation gives CASRPGQGAGNTLY. The whole CDR3 is CASRPGQGAGNTLYF. Combining the CDR3 with reference TRBV26 and TRBJ1-3 gives the whole variable domain NSKVIQTPRYLVKGQGQKAKMRCIPEKGHPVVFWYQQNKNNEFKFLINFQNQEVLQQIDMTEKRFSAECPSNSPCSLEIQSSEAGDSALYLCASRPGQGAGNTLYFGEGSRLIVV.

With respect to this clone: Germline and genes: mouse. The CDR3 end is not reached by the read, which stops 1 residue before it; the germline J gene fills it in. Additional DNA sequences in this sample encode the identical CDR3. The V call is TRBV26, the J call TRBJ1-2; D unresolved. V dropped 3 bases and J dropped 1 base, with 6 bases sitting between them. The CDR3 runs 13 residues. Germline V gene data show CDR1 as KGHPV and CDR2 as FQNQEV (reference sequence). The CDR3 spells CASSLQINSDYTF. CDR3 DNA (partial): TGTGCCAGCAGTCTACAGATAAACTCCGACTACACC.

In the case of this clone: Any gene name here is a mouse gene name. Read sequence stops 1 residue before the CDR3 end, and the germline J gene provides the missing end. The rearrangement joins TRBV23 to TRBJ1-2; no DNA check was done on the table's D call, TRBD1. CDR3 size: 13 residues. Germline-derived CDR1 and CDR2 are KGHTA and FQNQQP. The part of the CDR3 DNA that was read is TGCTCCAGCAGTCAAACAGGGGTCTCCGACTACACC. It translates to CSSSQTGVSDYT. The full-length CDR3 reads as CSSSQTGVSDYTF.